Listed below are T cell receptor beta chains from one sample, sequenced in a study of shared clonotypes between healthy human individuals. The table came from immunoSEQ multiplex PCR; TCRdb's copy has only in-frame clones and leaves some out. Among about 2 million clones listed, about 95% were seen once. The material sequenced was naive CD8+ T cells sorted from blood. All receptors derive from a man between 18 and 29 years old in good health. Each CDR3 is given with its conserved first and last residue. A D gene is named only where the DNA matches it firmly. Part of the rows lack a size; the others show once, few, many or a class for expanded clones.

cdr3_nt: TGTGCCAGCAGAAAGGAAGGTGGAGTGAACACTGAAGCTTTCTTT
cdr3_aa: CASRKEGGVNTEAFF
j_call: TRBJ1-1
clone_size: -
d_call: -
v_call: TRBV2
cdr3_length: 15

cdr3_nt: TGTGCCAGCAGCCAAGGAACGACTAGCACAGATACGCAGTATTTT
cdr3_aa: CASSQGTTSTDTQYF
j_call: TRBJ2-3
clone_size: -
d_call: -
v_call: TRBV14
cdr3_length: 15

cdr3_nt: TGCGCCAGCAGCTTGTACTCAGGACCCTACGAGCAGTACTTC
cdr3_aa: CASSLYSGPYEQYF
j_call: TRBJ2-7
clone_size: -
d_call: -
v_call: TRBV5-1
cdr3_length: 14

cdr3_nt: TGCGCCAGCAGCTTACTAGCGGGAGGGCCAGGGGAGACCCAGTACTTC
cdr3_aa: CASSLLAGGPGETQYF
j_call: TRBJ2-5
clone_size: once
d_call: TRBD2
v_call: TRBV5-1
cdr3_length: 16

cdr3_nt: TGTGCCAGTAGAAACGAACAGGGGGCTCACACTGAAGCTTTCTTT
cdr3_aa: CASRNEQGAHTEAFF
j_call: TRBJ1-1
clone_size: -
d_call: TRBD1
v_call: TRBV19
cdr3_length: 15

cdr3_nt: TGCAGTGCTAGGACGACCTACGAGCAGTACTTC
cdr3_aa: CSARTTYEQYF
j_call: TRBJ2-7
clone_size: -
d_call: -
v_call: TRBV20-1
cdr3_length: 11

cdr3_nt: TGTGCCAGCAGCCCTGAGGCTAGCGGAGAGCAGTACTTC
cdr3_aa: CASSPEASGEQYF
j_call: TRBJ2-7
clone_size: once
d_call: TRBD2
v_call: TRBV7-9
cdr3_length: 13

cdr3_nt: TGTGCCAGCAGCTGGGGTGACTCGGGCTACGAGCAGTACTTC
cdr3_aa: CASSWGDSGYEQYF
j_call: TRBJ2-7
clone_size: once
d_call: -
v_call: TRBV11-2
cdr3_length: 14

cdr3_nt: TGTGCCAGCAGCGTAGGGCACGCCACTGAAGCTTTCTTT
cdr3_aa: CASSVGHATEAFF
j_call: TRBJ1-1
clone_size: -
d_call: -
v_call: TRBV9
cdr3_length: 13

cdr3_nt: TGTGCCAGCAGCTTAGGATCCCCAGGGCTAAATGGCTACACCTTC
cdr3_aa: CASSLGSPGLNGYTF
j_call: TRBJ1-2
clone_size: -
d_call: -
v_call: TRBV7-9
cdr3_length: 15

cdr3_nt: TGCGCCAGCAGTGTGACAGGGGCAGGGGATGAGCAGTACTTC
cdr3_aa: CASSVTGAGDEQYF
j_call: TRBJ2-7
clone_size: once
d_call: TRBD1
v_call: TRBV10-2
cdr3_length: 14

cdr3_nt: TGTGCCAGCAGTCCGACAGGGCCGACCTCCTACGAGCAGTACTTC
cdr3_aa: CASSPTGPTSYEQYF
j_call: TRBJ2-7
clone_size: once
d_call: TRBD1
v_call: TRBV27
cdr3_length: 15

cdr3_nt: TGCAGCGTTGAAGGAGGGGTGTTGAGCTCCTACGAGCAGTACTTC
cdr3_aa: CSVEGGVLSSYEQYF
j_call: TRBJ2-7
clone_size: few
d_call: -
v_call: TRBV29-1
cdr3_length: 15

cdr3_nt: TGTGCCAGCAGTGAATTTGTGGGGGGACGACCTGATGACCAGTACTTC
cdr3_aa: CASSEFVGGRPDDQYF
j_call: TRBJ2-5
clone_size: -
d_call: -
v_call: TRBV2
cdr3_length: 16

cdr3_nt: TGCGCCAGCAGCTTCTGGACAGGGGTAGGAACTGAAGCTTTCTTT
cdr3_aa: CASSFWTGVGTEAFF
j_call: TRBJ1-1
clone_size: -
d_call: TRBD1
v_call: TRBV5-1
cdr3_length: 15

cdr3_nt: TGTGCCAGCAGCTTAGCGCAGGGTATGGACACTGAAGCTTTCTTT
cdr3_aa: CASSLAQGMDTEAFF
j_call: TRBJ1-1
clone_size: -
d_call: -
v_call: TRBV7-9
cdr3_length: 15

cdr3_nt: TGCGCCAGCAGTAACTCCGCGACAGGGGGCACCTATGGCTACACCTTC
cdr3_aa: CASSNSATGGTYGYTF
j_call: TRBJ1-2
clone_size: -
d_call: TRBD1
v_call: TRBV5-1
cdr3_length: 16

cdr3_nt: TGTGCCACCTCCAGGACGGGGGGATCCTACAATGAGCAGTTCTTC
cdr3_aa: CATSRTGGSYNEQFF
j_call: TRBJ2-1
clone_size: -
d_call: TRBD2
v_call: TRBV19
cdr3_length: 15

cdr3_nt: TGTGCCAGCAGTTTACGGGGGGAGGTCAATGAGCAGTTCTTC
cdr3_aa: CASSLRGEVNEQFF
j_call: TRBJ2-1
clone_size: -
d_call: TRBD2
v_call: TRBV28
cdr3_length: 14

cdr3_nt: TGTGCCAGTAGGCAAGCCTATGGCTACACCTTC
cdr3_aa: CASRQAYGYTF
j_call: TRBJ1-2
clone_size: -
d_call: -
v_call: TRBV19
cdr3_length: 11

cdr3_nt: TGTGCCAGCAGCCAAATATCGAAGTACGAGCAGTACTTC
cdr3_aa: CASSQISKYEQYF
j_call: TRBJ2-7
clone_size: -
d_call: -
v_call: TRBV7-8
cdr3_length: 13

cdr3_nt: TGTGCCAGCAGTTTCAATCCCTCCTACGAGCAGTACTTC
cdr3_aa: CASSFNPSYEQYF
j_call: TRBJ2-7
clone_size: -
d_call: -
v_call: TRBV28
cdr3_length: 13

cdr3_nt: TGCGCCAGCAGCCAAGAACGAAGCGTCGGGACAGGTACTTACGAGCAGTACTTC
cdr3_aa: CASSQERSVGTGTYEQYF
j_call: TRBJ2-7
clone_size: -
d_call: TRBD1
v_call: TRBV4-3
cdr3_length: 18

cdr3_nt: TGCAGCGTTGACTCACAGGGGGCGCCGGGCTACACCTTC
cdr3_aa: CSVDSQGAPGYTF
j_call: TRBJ1-2
clone_size: -
d_call: TRBD1
v_call: TRBV29-1
cdr3_length: 13

cdr3_nt: TGTGCCAGCAGCACGTCAGGGGGGATGCATGAGCAGTTCTTC
cdr3_aa: CASSTSGGMHEQFF
j_call: TRBJ2-1
clone_size: -
d_call: -
v_call: TRBV5-6
cdr3_length: 14

cdr3_nt: TGCGCCAGCAGCGGGGGGCTCTCTGGGGCCAACGTCCTGACTTTC
cdr3_aa: CASSGGLSGANVLTF
j_call: TRBJ2-6
clone_size: once
d_call: -
v_call: TRBV5-1
cdr3_length: 15

cdr3_nt: TGCGCCAGCAGCTTATCGGGACAGGGGGCGGTCACTGAAGCTTTCTTT
cdr3_aa: CASSLSGQGAVTEAFF
j_call: TRBJ1-1
clone_size: once
d_call: TRBD1
v_call: TRBV5-1
cdr3_length: 16

cdr3_nt: TGTGCCAGCTCACCTTCTAGGGGGAACGAGGACAATGAGCAGTTCTTC
cdr3_aa: CASSPSRGNEDNEQFF
j_call: TRBJ2-1
clone_size: -
d_call: -
v_call: TRBV18
cdr3_length: 16

cdr3_nt: TGTGCCAGCTCTCCTGATTACGGAGGGTCTAACTATGGCTACACCTTC
cdr3_aa: CASSPDYGGSNYGYTF
j_call: TRBJ1-2
clone_size: -
d_call: -
v_call: TRBV6-4
cdr3_length: 16

cdr3_nt: TGTGCCTGGAGGAATCAGGGGCCCAATCAGCCCCAGCATTTT
cdr3_aa: CAWRNQGPNQPQHF
j_call: TRBJ1-5
clone_size: -
d_call: -
v_call: TRBV30
cdr3_length: 14

cdr3_nt: TGTGCCAGCAGCTTAGGGGGACAGGGTTACGAGCAGTACTTC
cdr3_aa: CASSLGGQGYEQYF
j_call: TRBJ2-7
clone_size: -
d_call: TRBD1
v_call: TRBV7-9
cdr3_length: 14

cdr3_nt: TGTGCCAGCAGCTCCTCGGGGGTTGACAGGGCTCGCACAGATACGCAGTATTTT
cdr3_aa: CASSSSGVDRARTDTQYF
j_call: TRBJ2-3
clone_size: -
d_call: -
v_call: TRBV7-9
cdr3_length: 18

cdr3_nt: TGTGCCACCAGCAGAGATGGGGGTGGGGGCCCATTCCTGGAGCAGTACTTC
cdr3_aa: CATSRDGGGGPFLEQYF
j_call: TRBJ2-7
clone_size: -
d_call: -
v_call: TRBV15
cdr3_length: 17

cdr3_nt: TGTGCCAGCAGCGTCCTTGTGCTTGGTGAGCAGTTCTTC
cdr3_aa: CASSVLVLGEQFF
j_call: TRBJ2-1
clone_size: once
d_call: -
v_call: TRBV9
cdr3_length: 13

cdr3_nt: TGTGCCAGCACCCACTCTTTTTCCTATAATTCACCCCTCCACTTT
cdr3_aa: CASTHSFSYNSPLHF
j_call: TRBJ1-6
clone_size: -
d_call: -
v_call: TRBV6-5
cdr3_length: 15

cdr3_nt: TGCGCCAGCAGCCAAGCTTGGAACACCGGGGAGCTGTTTTTT
cdr3_aa: CASSQAWNTGELFF
j_call: TRBJ2-2
clone_size: -
d_call: -
v_call: TRBV4-1
cdr3_length: 14

cdr3_nt: TGTGCCGCAAGCGTCGCTAACACCGGGGAGCTGTTTTTT
cdr3_aa: CAASVANTGELFF
j_call: TRBJ2-2
clone_size: -
d_call: -
v_call: TRBV15
cdr3_length: 13

cdr3_nt: TGTGCCAGCAGTTTGGGAGGGACAAATTCACCCCTCCACTTT
cdr3_aa: CASSLGGTNSPLHF
j_call: TRBJ1-6
clone_size: -
d_call: -
v_call: TRBV27
cdr3_length: 14

cdr3_nt: TGTGCCAGCAGCTTTGCTAGCATCGACTACAATGAGCAGTTCTTC
cdr3_aa: CASSFASIDYNEQFF
j_call: TRBJ2-1
clone_size: -
d_call: -
v_call: TRBV7-9
cdr3_length: 15

cdr3_nt: TGCGCCAGCAGCCCTTTCGGACAGACCCACTACGAGCAGTACTTC
cdr3_aa: CASSPFGQTHYEQYF
j_call: TRBJ2-7
clone_size: -
d_call: -
v_call: TRBV5-1
cdr3_length: 15

cdr3_nt: TGTGCCAGCAGCAACTCCTACGAGCAGTACTTC
cdr3_aa: CASSNSYEQYF
j_call: TRBJ2-7
clone_size: -
d_call: -
v_call: TRBV7-9
cdr3_length: 11

cdr3_nt: TGTGCCAGCGGGAGGGCTTACGAGCAGTACTTC
cdr3_aa: CASGRAYEQYF
j_call: TRBJ2-7
clone_size: -
d_call: TRBD2
v_call: TRBV7-9
cdr3_length: 11

cdr3_nt: TGTGCCAGTAGTCTTCAGGGGCCCTACGAGCAGTACTTC
cdr3_aa: CASSLQGPYEQYF
j_call: TRBJ2-7
clone_size: -
d_call: -
v_call: TRBV19
cdr3_length: 13

cdr3_nt: TGTGCCAGCAGTTACGGTTCCGGCACCGGGGAGCTGTTTTTT
cdr3_aa: CASSYGSGTGELFF
j_call: TRBJ2-2
clone_size: -
d_call: -
v_call: TRBV6-5
cdr3_length: 14

cdr3_nt: TGCGCCAGCAGCCATTCGGCGCGGGGTGACCATAATTCACCCCTCCACTTT
cdr3_aa: CASSHSARGDHNSPLHF
j_call: TRBJ1-6
clone_size: few
d_call: -
v_call: TRBV4-1
cdr3_length: 17

cdr3_nt: TGTGCCAGCAGTTTATTATCCAGGAATGAAAAACTGTTTTTT
cdr3_aa: CASSLLSRNEKLFF
j_call: TRBJ1-4
clone_size: -
d_call: -
v_call: TRBV28
cdr3_length: 14

cdr3_nt: TGTGCCAGCAGTCCCTTGGGGTGGGAGCAGCAGTACTTC
cdr3_aa: CASSPLGWEQQYF
j_call: TRBJ2-7
clone_size: -
d_call: -
v_call: TRBV28
cdr3_length: 13

cdr3_nt: TGTGCCAGCAGTGGCGTCCCCCAAGTCGCATACGAGCAGTACTTC
cdr3_aa: CASSGVPQVAYEQYF
j_call: TRBJ2-7
clone_size: -
d_call: -
v_call: TRBV27
cdr3_length: 15

cdr3_nt: TGCGCCAGCAGCCAATTACAGGGGAACACCGGGGAGCTGTTTTTT
cdr3_aa: CASSQLQGNTGELFF
j_call: TRBJ2-2
clone_size: -
d_call: -
v_call: TRBV4-1
cdr3_length: 15

cdr3_nt: TGCGCCAGCAGCTTGGGTCAGGGCGCGGAGACCCAGTACTTC
cdr3_aa: CASSLGQGAETQYF
j_call: TRBJ2-5
clone_size: -
d_call: -
v_call: TRBV5-1
cdr3_length: 14

cdr3_nt: TGTGCCAGTTCCGGGACAGGGCAACACGAGCAGTACTTC
cdr3_aa: CASSGTGQHEQYF
j_call: TRBJ2-7
clone_size: -
d_call: TRBD1
v_call: TRBV18
cdr3_length: 13

cdr3_nt: TGTGCCAGCAGCTTATCGGAGGGAGGCGAGCAGTACTTC
cdr3_aa: CASSLSEGGEQYF
j_call: TRBJ2-7
clone_size: -
d_call: -
v_call: TRBV5-6
cdr3_length: 13

cdr3_nt: TGTGCCAGCAGTTTAAGCCCAACCAGGAACACTGAAGCTTTCTTT
cdr3_aa: CASSLSPTRNTEAFF
j_call: TRBJ1-1
clone_size: -
d_call: -
v_call: TRBV27
cdr3_length: 15

cdr3_nt: TGTGCCAGCACCTTGCCGGCGGAGGGGGGGTATTCACCCCTCCACTTT
cdr3_aa: CASTLPAEGGYSPLHF
j_call: TRBJ1-6
clone_size: -
d_call: -
v_call: TRBV28
cdr3_length: 16